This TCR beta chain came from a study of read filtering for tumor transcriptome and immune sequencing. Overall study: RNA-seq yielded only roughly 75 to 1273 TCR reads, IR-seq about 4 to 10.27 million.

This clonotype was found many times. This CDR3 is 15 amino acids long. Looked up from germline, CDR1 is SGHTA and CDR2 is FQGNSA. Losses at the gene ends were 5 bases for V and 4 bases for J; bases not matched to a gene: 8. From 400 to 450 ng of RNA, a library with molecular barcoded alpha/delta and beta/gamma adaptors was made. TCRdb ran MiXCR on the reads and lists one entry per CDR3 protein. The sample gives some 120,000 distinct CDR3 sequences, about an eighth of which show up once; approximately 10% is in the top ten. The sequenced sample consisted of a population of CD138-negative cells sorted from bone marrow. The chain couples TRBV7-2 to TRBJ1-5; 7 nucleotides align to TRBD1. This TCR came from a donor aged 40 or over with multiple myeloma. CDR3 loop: CASSREGQSNQPQHF. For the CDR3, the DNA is TGTGCCAGCAGCCGAGAGGGACAGAGTAATCAGCCCCAGCATTTT.